This T cell receptor beta chain was observed in a study of human T cells and chemical hapten exposure. Looking at the study overall: Throughout a study of 20 to 30 weeks, patients underwent weekly scalp administration of diphenylcyclopropenone doses.

The study used a library that attached unique molecular identifiers to individual cDNA molecules. TCRdb used MiXCR to reprocess the RACE reads, holding one entry per CDR3 protein. The sample holds approximately 80,000 distinct CDR3 sequences; around 13% are singletons and the top ten take more than 4.5%. At least ten counts were recorded for this clonotype. The time point denotes: patch test 3, about 24 weeks after DPC sensitization. Treatment: therapeutic diphenylcyclopropenone sensitization with weekly scalp DPC. The study extracted total RNA from unfractionated whole blood. Germline V gene data show CDR1 as WSHSY and CDR2 as SAAADI. V shed 6 bases, J shed 6 bases, and the junction held 5 bases outside the gene matches. The CDR3 runs to 14 residues.

The starting material was whole blood, obtained in connection with sensitization to the hapten diphenylcyclopropenone (DPC). The clonotype was recovered from a woman aged 50 to 65 with alopecia areata. Some clones in this sample may be carry-over from other donors' samples. This chain connects TRBV10-2 to TRBJ2-2, with TRBD2 matching 9 bases. CDR3 DNA: TGCGCCAGCAGGGCGGGAGGGCCCCCCGGGGAGCTGTTTTTT. Its translation is CASRAGGPPGELFF.